This T cell receptor (beta chain) is drawn from a study of blood T cell repertoires in COVID-19. Per the germline V gene, CDR1 is LGHNA and CDR2 is YNFKEQ. This CDR3 contains 13 residues. V lost 1 base to trimming and J lost 7 bases, with 11 bases between them. Methods used by the authors: The assay estimated nucleated cells by amplifying reference gene primers. Repertoires were generated with immunoSEQ multiplex PCR, while TCRdb's copy carries only in-frame clones and drops some. For V, J and clone size, that table is used; D and trimming come from the DNA. The sample records 200,000 to 250,000 clones, about 87% being singletons.

The rearrangement joins TRBV4-2 to TRBJ2-7; D perhaps matches TRBD2 (5 bases). The clonotype comes from a woman aged 25-40 years who had been exposed to COVID-19. The specimen was PBMCs or T cells enriched from blood (not recorded which). CDR3: CASSQVGEREQYF. CDR3 nucleotides: TGTGCCAGCAGCCAAGTCGGGGAAAGGGAGCAGTACTTC.